This T cell receptor beta chain was identified during a study of cytomegalovirus exposure and HLA in healthy donors. V trimming: 2 bases; J trimming: 2 bases; junction bases outside the gene matches: 4. The CDR3 totals 16 residues. Germline V gene lookup returns CDR1 SGHNT and CDR2 YYREEE (reference sequence). Study results and caveats: In vitro checks showed that a few CMV-associated chains really do target CMV antigens.

On this clone: Its antigen remains unknown.

PCR involved 60 Vbeta and 13 Jbeta primers. Sequenced by immunoSEQ multiplex PCR; TCRdb stores in-frame clones only, minus some. This table has some 110,000 clones, 65% to 80% appearing once. This clonotype was obtained from a woman in her sixties in good health and CMV-seropositive. The J gene is TRBJ2-6, the V gene TRBV5-4, with 7 bases identical to TRBD2. The source material was PBMCs. The CDR3 loop reads CASSFGRETGANVLTF. The CDR3, as DNA: TGTGCCAGCAGCTTCGGGCGGGAGACTGGGGCCAACGTCCTGACTTTC.